The 11 T cell receptor beta chains below were found in one sample sequenced in a study of early T cells in non-severe SARS-CoV-2 infection. MiXCR was run by TCRdb on the 5' RACE reads, yielding one entry per CDR3 protein. The top ten hold 15% to 20% of the sample, which has tens of thousands of distinct CDR3 sequences, roughly 4.4% seen once. Source material: whole blood. These receptors were collected from an adult who was a healthcare worker with PCR-confirmed SARS-CoV-2 infection or an uninfected control (not recorded which).

This clonotype was seen many times. V gene TRBV10-3 combines with J gene TRBJ1-5; D ambiguous. The CDR3 consists of 14 residues. Germline V gene data show CDR1 as ENHRY and CDR2 as SYGVKD. V gave up 2 bases and J gave up 5 bases, with 10 bases separating them. The CDR3: CAISEAGYDQPQHF. The CDR3 DNA sequence: TGTGCCATCAGTGAGGCAGGATATGATCAGCCCCAGCATTTT.

In its sample, this clonotype was seen many times. The V gene is TRBV12-3 or TRBV12-4, the J gene TRBJ1-1; D is ambiguous. The CDR3 is 11 residues long. Trimming shortened V by 8 bases and J by 4 bases, and 8 bases separated the two germline ends. The CDR3 DNA reads TGTGCCAGCCGAAAGAGCACTGAAGCTTTCTTT. Its translation is CASRKSTEAFF.

This clonotype was counted many times. The chain has TRBV29-1 and TRBJ2-3, with 13 nucleotides matching TRBD2. Per germline, CDR1 SQVTM and CDR2 ANQGSEA. V shed 8 bases and J 1 base; nucleotides not matched to a gene: 3. The CDR3 is made up of 14 amino acids. The CDR3 DNA reads as TGCAGCACCGGGACTAGCGGGGGCACAGATACGCAGTATTTT. Translating it yields CSTGTSGGTDTQYF.

Many counts were recorded for this clonotype. The rearrangement links TRBV5-1 to TRBJ2-5; 7 nucleotides agree with TRBD2. Germline values: CDR1 SGHRS, CDR2 YFSETQ. This CDR3 is 14 amino acids long. Losses at the gene ends were 5 bases for V and 3 bases for J; bases not matched to a gene: 7. The CDR3 sequence: CASRPSSGKETQYF. The CDR3 DNA reads as TGCGCCAGCAGGCCCTCTAGCGGTAAAGAGACCCAGTACTTC.

V gene TRBV19 combines with J gene TRBJ2-7, with D maybe TRBD2 (6 bases). V lost 5 bases, J lost 0 bases, and 14 bases lay in between. Germline-derived CDR1 and CDR2 are LNHDA and SQIVND (reference sequence). There are 15 residues in the CDR3. This CDR3 reads CASSPVGRSSYEQYF. CDR3 DNA: TGTGCCAGTAGTCCCGTGGGGAGGAGCTCCTACGAGCAGTACTTC.

In its sample, this clonotype was seen many times. This chain links TRBV7-9 with TRBJ2-2; D gene unclear. The CDR3 is 11 residues long. Trimming took off 5 bases at V and 5 bases at J, with 3 bases between the two ends. Germline V gene lookup returns CDR1 SEHNR and CDR2 FQNEAQ (reference sequence). Written as DNA, the CDR3 is TGTGCCAGCAGCCTGACCGGGGAGCTGTTTTTT. This sequence encodes CASSLTGELFF.

In its sample, this clonotype was seen many times. The chain joins TRBV5-1 to TRBJ2-7, with no clear D. Trimming took off 4 bases at V and 6 bases at J, with 14 bases between the two ends. CDR1 is SGHRS, CDR2 YFSETQ, per germline. The CDR3 length is 13 residues. The CDR3 bases are TGCGCCAGCAGCCTCCTCTCTTTTGGCGAGCAGTACTTC. It codes for CASSLLSFGEQYF.

This clonotype was recorded at least ten times. The chain couples TRBV20-1 to TRBJ2-7; no clear D gene. CDR1 DFQATT and CDR2 SNEGSKA come from the germline V gene (reference sequence). The length of the CDR3 is 14 residues. Trimming stripped 3 bases from V and 4 bases from J, with 16 bases between. The DNA for the CDR3 is TGCAGTGCTAGGGTAGGAAGATTGGAGTACGAGCAGTACTTC. This translates into CSARVGRLEYEQYF.

This clonotype was recorded many times. The CDR3 sequence is CASSQMSNQPQHF. CDR3 coding DNA: TGTGCCAGCAGCCAAATGAGTAATCAGCCCCAGCATTTT. The V gene is TRBV14, the J gene TRBJ1-5; D gene uncertain. The V and J ends lost 2 bases and 4 bases respectively, with 6 bases between them. This CDR3 region has 13 residues. Germline V gene data show CDR1 as SGHDN and CDR2 as FVKESK. Variable domain in full (rest from reference TRBV14 and TRBJ1-5): EAGVTQFPSHSVIEKGQTVTLRCDPISGHDNLYWYRRVMGKEIKFLLHFVKESKQDESGMPNNRFLAERTGGTYSTLKVQPAELEDSGVYFCASSQMSNQPQHFGDGTRLSIL.

The chain is built from TRBV29-1 and TRBJ1-2; 8 bases map to TRBD1. Germline loops: CDR1 SQVTM, CDR2 ANQGSEA. With 7 bases clipped from V and 7 bases from J, the junction kept 11 bases outside the gene matches. The CDR3 totals 13 residues. CDR3 loop: CSAPGQGERGYTF. The CDR3 DNA sequence: TGCAGCGCCCCCGGACAGGGTGAGCGTGGCTACACCTTC.

In its sample, this clonotype was seen many times. V is TRBV5-1 and J is TRBJ2-3; no reliable D call. CDR3 length equals 11 residues. CDR1 SGHRS and CDR2 YFSETQ come from the germline V gene. With 3 bases removed from V and 4 bases from J, the gap between germline ends came to 3 bases. The CDR3 DNA sequence: TGCGCCAGCAGCTCCGCAGATACGCAGTATTTT. This codes for CASSSADTQYF. Together with reference TRBV5-1 and TRBJ2-3, the CDR3 gives the full variable domain: KAGVTQTPRYLIKTRGQQVTLSCSPISGHRSVSWYQQTPGQGLQFLFEYFSETQRNKGNFPGRFSGRQFSNSRSEMNVSTLELGDSALYLCASSSADTQYFGPGTRLTVL.